The rows below give T cell receptor beta chains drawn from one sample of a study of T cells in Graves' hyperthyroidism and ophthalmopathy. TCRdb used MiXCR to reprocess the multiplex PCR reads, holding one entry per CDR3 protein. The sample records approximately 640,000 distinct CDR3 sequences, roughly 17% being singletons. Sequencing was carried out using blood. The receptors here all came from a man aged 50-59 years with Graves' hyperthyroidism. Both conserved end residues are part of each CDR3. Fields, in order: D gene, clone size, J gene, V gene, CDR3 protein, CDR3 DNA. The D gene is left open where the match is weak. Rows give clone size only sometimes, using once, few, many, or a class for an expanded clone.

D gene: TRBD2
clone size: few
J gene: TRBJ2-1
V gene: TRBV7-3
CDR3 protein: CASSLAGLAGARDEQFF
CDR3 DNA: TGTGCCAGCAGCTTAGCGGGACTAGCGGGAGCGAGGGATGAGCAGTTCTTC

D gene: NA
clone size: NA
J gene: TRBJ2-1
V gene: TRBV20-1
CDR3 protein: CSAPGMKGASYNEQFF
CDR3 DNA: TGCAGTGCTCCTGGGATGAAGGGTGCCTCCTACAATGAGCAGTTCTTC

D gene: TRBD1
clone size: few
J gene: TRBJ1-2
V gene: TRBV9
CDR3 protein: CASSADRIANYGYTF
CDR3 DNA: TGTGCCAGCAGCGCGGACAGGATAGCTAACTATGGCTACACCTTC

D gene: TRBD2
clone size: many
J gene: TRBJ2-2
V gene: TRBV12-3/TRBV12-4
CDR3 protein: CASGLAGARGTGELFF
CDR3 DNA: TGTGCCAGCGGGCTAGCGGGAGCCAGAGGGACCGGGGAGCTGTTTTTT

D gene: NA
clone size: many
J gene: TRBJ2-5
V gene: TRBV20-1
CDR3 protein: CSARVIGETQYF
CDR3 DNA: TGCAGTGCTAGAGTTATTGGAGAGACCCAGTACTTC

D gene: NA
clone size: NA
J gene: TRBJ1-2
V gene: TRBV5-1
CDR3 protein: CASSLDLYNGYTF
CDR3 DNA: TGCGCCAGCAGCTTGGACCTGTACAATGGCTACACCTTC

D gene: TRBD2
clone size: NA
J gene: TRBJ2-2
V gene: TRBV28
CDR3 protein: CASSPWTSGRSGTGELFF
CDR3 DNA: TGTGCCAGCAGTCCTTGGACTAGCGGGAGGAGTGGCACCGGGGAGCTGTTTTTT

D gene: NA
clone size: few
J gene: TRBJ2-7
V gene: TRBV7-3
CDR3 protein: CASSLRAGRPGRSYEQYF
CDR3 DNA: TGTGCCAGCAGCTTAAGGGCTGGGCGACCGGGCCGCTCCTACGAGCAGTACTTC

D gene: TRBD1
clone size: many
J gene: TRBJ2-1
V gene: TRBV2
CDR3 protein: CASSGTGSYNEQFF
CDR3 DNA: TGTGCCAGCAGTGGGACAGGGTCCTACAATGAGCAGTTCTTC

D gene: NA
clone size: NA
J gene: TRBJ1-5
V gene: TRBV30
CDR3 protein: CAWSATENQPQHF
CDR3 DNA: TGTGCCTGGAGTGCCACAGAGAATCAGCCCCAGCATTTT

D gene: NA
clone size: many
J gene: TRBJ1-3
V gene: TRBV12-3/TRBV12-4
CDR3 protein: CASTQSSGNTIYF
CDR3 DNA: TGTGCCAGCACCCAAAGCTCTGGAAACACCATATATTTT

D gene: NA
clone size: once
J gene: TRBJ2-1
V gene: TRBV5-1
CDR3 protein: CASSLTGTEEINEQFF
CDR3 DNA: TGCGCCAGCAGCTTAACCGGGACCGAGGAGATCAATGAGCAGTTCTTC

D gene: NA
clone size: many
J gene: TRBJ2-7
V gene: TRBV12-3/TRBV12-4
CDR3 protein: CASRRGQVYEQYF
CDR3 DNA: TGTGCCAGCAGACGGGGACAAGTCTACGAGCAGTACTTC

D gene: NA
clone size: NA
J gene: TRBJ2-3
V gene: TRBV4-3
CDR3 protein: CASSHQVTGEGDTQYF
CDR3 DNA: TGCGCCAGCAGCCACCAAGTGACAGGGGAGGGAGATACGCAGTATTTT

D gene: TRBD2
clone size: NA
J gene: TRBJ2-2
V gene: TRBV3-1
CDR3 protein: CASSQDPSGRSGELFF
CDR3 DNA: TGTGCCAGCAGCCAAGATCCTAGCGGGAGGTCCGGGGAGCTGTTTTTT

D gene: NA
clone size: many
J gene: TRBJ2-1
V gene: TRBV6-2/TRBV6-3
CDR3 protein: CASIRASASYNEQFF
CDR3 DNA: TGTGCCAGCATAAGAGCTAGCGCCTCCTACAATGAGCAGTTCTTC

D gene: TRBD1
clone size: few
J gene: TRBJ2-5
V gene: TRBV20-1
CDR3 protein: CSAVDRGRETQYF
CDR3 DNA: TGCAGTGCCGTGGACAGGGGTCGAGAGACCCAGTACTTC

D gene: NA
clone size: NA
J gene: TRBJ2-7
V gene: TRBV14
CDR3 protein: CASSRSYGSTWYEQYF
CDR3 DNA: TGTGCCAGCAGCCGCAGTTACGGGAGTACCTGGTACGAGCAGTACTTC

D gene: NA
clone size: NA
J gene: TRBJ1-1
V gene: TRBV30
CDR3 protein: CAWTLSGEAFF
CDR3 DNA: TGTGCCTGGACCCTTTCAGGTGAAGCTTTCTTT

D gene: NA
clone size: NA
J gene: TRBJ1-6
V gene: TRBV20-1
CDR3 protein: CSAPPGGGDSPLHF
CDR3 DNA: TGCAGTGCGCCCCCGGGGGGCGGGGATTCACCCCTCCACTTT

D gene: NA
clone size: many
J gene: TRBJ1-2
V gene: TRBV29-1
CDR3 protein: CSVDGWQGGYTF
CDR3 DNA: TGCAGCGTTGATGGTTGGCAGGGAGGCTACACCTTC

D gene: NA
clone size: few
J gene: TRBJ2-7
V gene: TRBV6-1
CDR3 protein: CASSYYSTISYEQYF
CDR3 DNA: TGTGCCAGCAGTTATTATAGCACTATTTCCTACGAGCAGTACTTC

D gene: TRBD2
clone size: NA
J gene: TRBJ2-7
V gene: TRBV7-2
CDR3 protein: CASSLSSLAVAYEQYF
CDR3 DNA: TGTGCCAGCAGCTTGAGCAGCCTAGCGGTAGCCTACGAGCAGTACTTC

D gene: TRBD1
clone size: few
J gene: TRBJ2-7
V gene: TRBV28
CDR3 protein: CASSLWTGRGEQYF
CDR3 DNA: TGTGCCAGCAGTTTATGGACAGGGAGAGGGGAGCAGTACTTC

D gene: NA
clone size: many
J gene: TRBJ2-5
V gene: TRBV19
CDR3 protein: CASSRTEETQYF
CDR3 DNA: TGTGCCAGCAGTCGGACTGAGGAGACCCAGTACTTC

D gene: NA
clone size: many
J gene: TRBJ2-7
V gene: TRBV20-1
CDR3 protein: CSASTGWTPTYEQYF
CDR3 DNA: TGCAGTGCTAGTACGGGGTGGACTCCCACCTACGAGCAGTACTTC

D gene: TRBD1
clone size: NA
J gene: TRBJ2-6
V gene: TRBV2
CDR3 protein: CASNTGGAGRANVLTF
CDR3 DNA: TGTGCCAGCAATACAGGGGGCGCAGGGCGGGCCAACGTCCTGACTTTC

D gene: TRBD2
clone size: many
J gene: TRBJ2-1
V gene: TRBV5-4
CDR3 protein: CASSLSGSGYNEQFF
CDR3 DNA: TGTGCCAGCAGCCTAAGCGGGAGTGGCTACAATGAGCAGTTCTTC

D gene: NA
clone size: few
J gene: TRBJ2-3
V gene: TRBV10-3
CDR3 protein: CAISEGDGPTDTQYF
CDR3 DNA: TGTGCCATCAGTGAGGGCGACGGTCCCACAGATACGCAGTATTTT

D gene: TRBD2
clone size: many
J gene: TRBJ2-7
V gene: TRBV29-1
CDR3 protein: CSVTLWKGSLASGIYEQYF
CDR3 DNA: TGCAGCGTTACCCTGTGGAAGGGTTCTTTGGCTAGCGGGATCTACGAGCAGTACTTC

D gene: TRBD1
clone size: few
J gene: TRBJ2-1
V gene: TRBV30
CDR3 protein: CAWRTGVGYNEQFF
CDR3 DNA: TGTGCCTGGCGTACAGGGGTGGGCTACAATGAGCAGTTCTTC

D gene: TRBD2
clone size: few
J gene: TRBJ2-7
V gene: TRBV9
CDR3 protein: CASSPRQNSGYEQYF
CDR3 DNA: TGTGCCAGCAGCCCCCGACAGAATAGCGGGTACGAGCAGTACTTC

D gene: TRBD1
clone size: few
J gene: TRBJ1-4
V gene: TRBV7-9
CDR3 protein: CASSSGQGLEKLFF
CDR3 DNA: TGTGCCAGCAGCTCAGGACAGGGGCTTGAAAAACTGTTTTTT

D gene: NA
clone size: many
J gene: TRBJ2-7
V gene: TRBV28
CDR3 protein: CASSLSSEIYYEQYF
CDR3 DNA: TGTGCCAGCAGTTTAAGCTCGGAAATTTACTACGAGCAGTACTTC

D gene: NA
clone size: few
J gene: TRBJ1-6
V gene: TRBV5-1
CDR3 protein: CASRDRGARNSPLHF
CDR3 DNA: TGCGCCAGCAGGGACCGGGGGGCACGGAATTCACCCCTCCACTTT

D gene: TRBD2
clone size: many
J gene: TRBJ2-7
V gene: TRBV28
CDR3 protein: CASSQTSGAYEQYF
CDR3 DNA: TGTGCCAGCAGTCAGACTAGCGGTGCCTACGAGCAGTACTTC

D gene: NA
clone size: many
J gene: TRBJ1-2
V gene: TRBV7-8
CDR3 protein: CASSSRGGQGSYGYTF
CDR3 DNA: TGTGCCAGCAGCTCCCGTGGGGGGCAGGGAAGCTATGGCTACACCTTC

D gene: NA
clone size: few
J gene: TRBJ2-1
V gene: TRBV4-2
CDR3 protein: CASSQDYWTSSYNEQFF
CDR3 DNA: TGTGCCAGCAGCCAAGATTATTGGACGAGCTCCTACAATGAGCAGTTCTTC

D gene: NA
clone size: few
J gene: TRBJ2-7
V gene: TRBV4-1
CDR3 protein: CASSQGHLYEQYF
CDR3 DNA: TGCGCCAGCAGCCAAGGACACCTCTACGAGCAGTACTTC

D gene: TRBD1
clone size: few
J gene: TRBJ1-5
V gene: TRBV4-1
CDR3 protein: CASSSDRDNQPQHF
CDR3 DNA: TGCGCCAGCAGCTCGGACAGGGACAATCAGCCCCAGCATTTT

D gene: NA
clone size: few
J gene: TRBJ2-1
V gene: TRBV7-9
CDR3 protein: CASRSHKNYNEQFF
CDR3 DNA: TGTGCCAGCAGGTCTCATAAAAACTACAATGAGCAGTTCTTC

D gene: TRBD1
clone size: many
J gene: TRBJ1-5
V gene: TRBV6-2/TRBV6-3
CDR3 protein: CASSTRTGVSDQPQHF
CDR3 DNA: TGTGCCAGCAGTACCCGGACAGGGGTTTCGGATCAGCCCCAGCATTTT

D gene: TRBD1
clone size: NA
J gene: TRBJ2-6
V gene: TRBV19
CDR3 protein: CASSWDRGRTGANVLTF
CDR3 DNA: TGTGCCAGTAGTTGGGACAGGGGTCGAACTGGGGCCAACGTCCTGACTTTC

D gene: TRBD1
clone size: NA
J gene: TRBJ1-3
V gene: TRBV28
CDR3 protein: CASGGQGTGNTIYF
CDR3 DNA: TGTGCCAGCGGTGGACAGGGAACAGGAAACACCATATATTTT

D gene: NA
clone size: many
J gene: TRBJ2-7
V gene: TRBV28
CDR3 protein: CASSFNRLSYEQYF
CDR3 DNA: TGTGCCAGCAGTTTCAACAGGCTATCCTACGAGCAGTACTTC

D gene: NA
clone size: many
J gene: TRBJ1-1
V gene: TRBV20-1
CDR3 protein: CSAAFNTEAFF
CDR3 DNA: TGCAGTGCTGCCTTCAACACTGAAGCTTTCTTT

D gene: NA
clone size: NA
J gene: TRBJ2-1
V gene: TRBV29-1
CDR3 protein: CSVQNNEQFF
CDR3 DNA: TGCAGCGTCCAGAACAATGAGCAGTTCTTC

D gene: NA
clone size: many
J gene: TRBJ1-1
V gene: TRBV28
CDR3 protein: CASSAFSGELAEAFF
CDR3 DNA: TGTGCCAGCAGTGCCTTTTCGGGGGAGTTGGCTGAAGCTTTCTTT